These T cell receptor beta chains were read from a single sample in a study of CXCR3-negative and CXCR3-positive naive CD8 T cells. From its re-call of the 5' RACE reads, TCRdb lists each CDR3 protein once, without DNA. The listing records tens of thousands of distinct CDR3 sequences. Source material: naive CXCR3+ CD8+ T cells from blood. The source is a human donor in good health. Some clones in this sample may be carry-over from other donors' samples. CDR3s include the opening cysteine and the closing phenylalanine or tryptophan. The order of the fields is J gene, CDR3 length, V gene, CDR3 protein.

J: TRBJ2-2
length: 15
V: TRBV9
CDR3: CASSRRGDPTGELFF

J: TRBJ2-7
length: 14
V: TRBV4-2
CDR3: CASSPREGADEQYF

J: TRBJ2-1
length: 16
V: TRBV27
CDR3: CASSSGTGGSYNEQFF

J: TRBJ2-2
length: 11
V: TRBV12-3/TRBV12-4
CDR3: CASTAGGELFF

J: TRBJ1-1
length: 15
V: TRBV12-3/TRBV12-4
CDR3: CASTSPLDRDTEAFF

J: TRBJ2-5
length: 15
V: TRBV15
CDR3: CATSRDVGSQETQYF

J: TRBJ2-1
length: 14
V: TRBV20-1
CDR3: CSASAGSSYNEQFF

J: TRBJ2-7
length: 16
V: TRBV4-2
CDR3: CASSQGVSGDSYEQYF

J: TRBJ2-7
length: 15
V: TRBV4-3
CDR3: CASSQDRTGIDEQYF

J: TRBJ2-7
length: 15
V: TRBV28
CDR3: CASSSLRDTVLEQYF

J: TRBJ2-3
length: 15
V: TRBV18
CDR3: CASSPPDRATDTQYF

J: TRBJ1-1
length: 14
V: TRBV6-5
CDR3: CASSYSSGITEAFF

J: TRBJ2-2
length: 14
V: TRBV4-1
CDR3: CASSQVRDTGELFF

J: TRBJ1-5
length: 11
V: TRBV6-2/TRBV6-3
CDR3: CAAGVHQPQHF

J: TRBJ2-1
length: 15
V: TRBV7-7
CDR3: CASSSVEAGFGEQFF

J: TRBJ1-2
length: 14
V: TRBV6-4
CDR3: CASSGGEMTFGYTF